The subject of this entry is one T cell receptor (beta chain). What it binds is unknown. The data stem from a study of cytomegalovirus exposure and HLA in healthy donors. Notes on the study in general: Association with HLA alleles at 0.05 false discovery rate was found for 16,951 TCR beta sequences in a later analysis.

60 Vbeta and 13 Jbeta primers were used in PCR. The repertoire was sequenced with immunoSEQ multiplex PCR; TCRdb's copy has only in-frame clones and lacks some. This table holds around 33,000 clones. Sequenced: PBMCs. This sequence originates from a woman in her thirties or forties in good health and CMV-seropositive.

This chain's CDR3 is CSVEATGSRGEQYF. CDR3 DNA: TGCAGCGTTGAAGCGACAGGAAGTAGGGGTGAGCAGTACTTC. V and J are TRBV29-1 and TRBJ2-7, with D tentatively TRBD1 (6 bases). The length of the CDR3 is 14 residues. V was shortened by 1 base and J by 7 bases, with 17 bases between the two germline ends. Germline CDR1 SQVTM, CDR2 ANQGSEA.